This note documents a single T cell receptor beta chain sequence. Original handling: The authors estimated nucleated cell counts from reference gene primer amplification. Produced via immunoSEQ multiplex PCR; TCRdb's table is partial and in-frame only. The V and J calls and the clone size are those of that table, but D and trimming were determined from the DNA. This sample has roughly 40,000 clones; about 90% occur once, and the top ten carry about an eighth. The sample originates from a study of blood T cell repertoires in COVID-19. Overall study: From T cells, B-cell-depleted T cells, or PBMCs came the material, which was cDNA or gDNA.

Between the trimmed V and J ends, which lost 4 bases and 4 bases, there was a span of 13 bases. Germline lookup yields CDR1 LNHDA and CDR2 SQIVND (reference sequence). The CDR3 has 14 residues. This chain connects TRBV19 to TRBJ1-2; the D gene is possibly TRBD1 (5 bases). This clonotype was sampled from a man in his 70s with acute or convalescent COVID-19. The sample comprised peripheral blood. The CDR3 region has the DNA TGTGCCAGTAGTACCGGCGGGGGGACCTATGGCTACACCTTC. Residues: CASSTGGGTYGYTF. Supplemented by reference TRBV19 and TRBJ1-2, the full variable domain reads DGGITQSPKYLFRKEGQNVTLSCEQNLNHDAMYWYRQDPGQGLRLIYYSQIVNDFQKGDIAEGYSVSREKKESFPLTVTSAQKNPTAFYLCASSTGGGTYGYTFGSGTRLTVV.